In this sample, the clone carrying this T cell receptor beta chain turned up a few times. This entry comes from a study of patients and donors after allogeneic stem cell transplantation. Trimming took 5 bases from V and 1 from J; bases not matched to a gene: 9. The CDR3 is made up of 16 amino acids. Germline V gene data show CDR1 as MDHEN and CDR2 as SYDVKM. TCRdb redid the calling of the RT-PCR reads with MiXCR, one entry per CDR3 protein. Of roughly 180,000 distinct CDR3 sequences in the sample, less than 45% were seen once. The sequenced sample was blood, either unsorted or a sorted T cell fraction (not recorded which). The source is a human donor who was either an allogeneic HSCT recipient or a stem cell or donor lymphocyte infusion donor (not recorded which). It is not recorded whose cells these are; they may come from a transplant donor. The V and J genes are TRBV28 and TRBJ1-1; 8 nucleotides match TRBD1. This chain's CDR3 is CASSGPLGTGNTEAFF. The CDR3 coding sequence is TGTGCCAGCAGTGGCCCTCTAGGGACAGGGAACACTGAAGCTTTCTTT.